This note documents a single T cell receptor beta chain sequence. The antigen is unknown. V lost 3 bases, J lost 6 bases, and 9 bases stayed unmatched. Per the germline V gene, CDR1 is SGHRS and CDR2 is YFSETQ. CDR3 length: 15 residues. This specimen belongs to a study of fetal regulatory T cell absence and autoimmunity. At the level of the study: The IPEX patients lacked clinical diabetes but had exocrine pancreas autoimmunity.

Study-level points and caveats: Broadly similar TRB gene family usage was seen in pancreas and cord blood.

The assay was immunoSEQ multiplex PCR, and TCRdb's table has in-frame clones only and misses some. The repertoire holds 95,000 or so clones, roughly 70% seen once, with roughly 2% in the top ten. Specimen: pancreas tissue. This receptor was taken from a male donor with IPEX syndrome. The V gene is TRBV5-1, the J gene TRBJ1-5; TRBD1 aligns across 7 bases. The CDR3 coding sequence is TGCGCCAGCAGCTCATGGAGAGGGGGCGGTCAGCCCCAGCATTTT. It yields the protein CASSSWRGGGQPQHF.